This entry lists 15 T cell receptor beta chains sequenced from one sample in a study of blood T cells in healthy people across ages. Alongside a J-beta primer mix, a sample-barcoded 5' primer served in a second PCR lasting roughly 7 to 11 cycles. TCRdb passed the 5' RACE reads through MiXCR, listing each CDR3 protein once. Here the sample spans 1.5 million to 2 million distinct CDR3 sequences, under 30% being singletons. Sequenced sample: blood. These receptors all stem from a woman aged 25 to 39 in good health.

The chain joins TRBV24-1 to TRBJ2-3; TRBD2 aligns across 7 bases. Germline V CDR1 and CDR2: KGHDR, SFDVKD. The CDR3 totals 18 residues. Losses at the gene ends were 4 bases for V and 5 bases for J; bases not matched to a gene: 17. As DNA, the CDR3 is TGTGCCACCAGTGACCCGGGACTGAGGCGGGAGTTGGGAGATACGCAGTATTTT. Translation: CATSDPGLRRELGDTQYF.

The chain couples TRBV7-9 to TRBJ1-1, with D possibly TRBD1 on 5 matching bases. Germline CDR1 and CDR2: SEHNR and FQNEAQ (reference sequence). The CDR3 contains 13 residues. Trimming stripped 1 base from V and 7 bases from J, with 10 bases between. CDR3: CASSLDMGREAFF. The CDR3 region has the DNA TGTGCCAGCAGCTTAGACATGGGGCGTGAAGCTTTCTTT.

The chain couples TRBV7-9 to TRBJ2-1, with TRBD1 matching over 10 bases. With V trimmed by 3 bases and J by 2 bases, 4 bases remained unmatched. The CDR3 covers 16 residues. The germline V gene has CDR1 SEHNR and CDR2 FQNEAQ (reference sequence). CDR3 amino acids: CASSFSGQGAYNEQFF. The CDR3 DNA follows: TGTGCCAGCAGCTTCTCCGGACAGGGGGCCTACAATGAGCAGTTCTTC.

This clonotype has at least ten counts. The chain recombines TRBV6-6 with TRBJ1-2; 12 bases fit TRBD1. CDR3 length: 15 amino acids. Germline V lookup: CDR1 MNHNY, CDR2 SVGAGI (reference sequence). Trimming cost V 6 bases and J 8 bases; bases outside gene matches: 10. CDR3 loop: CASSPPGQGAIGYTF. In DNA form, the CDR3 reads TGTGCCAGCAGCCCACCGGGACAGGGGGCGATCGGCTACACCTTC.

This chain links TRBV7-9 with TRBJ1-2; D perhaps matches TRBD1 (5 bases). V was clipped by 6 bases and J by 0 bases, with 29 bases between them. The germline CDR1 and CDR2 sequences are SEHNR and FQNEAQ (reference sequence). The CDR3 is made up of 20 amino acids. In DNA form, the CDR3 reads TGTGCCAGCAGGGCTCTCGTAAGTGGGGCCCAGGACCTGACTAACTATGGCTACACCTTC. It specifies CASRALVSGAQDLTNYGYTF.

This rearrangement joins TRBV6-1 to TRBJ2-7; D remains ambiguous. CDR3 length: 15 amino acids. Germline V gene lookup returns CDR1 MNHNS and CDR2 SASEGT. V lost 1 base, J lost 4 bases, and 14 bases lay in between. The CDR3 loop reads CASSEGDSFGYEQYF. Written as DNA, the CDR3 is TGTGCCAGCAGTGAAGGAGACTCATTCGGATACGAGCAGTACTTC.

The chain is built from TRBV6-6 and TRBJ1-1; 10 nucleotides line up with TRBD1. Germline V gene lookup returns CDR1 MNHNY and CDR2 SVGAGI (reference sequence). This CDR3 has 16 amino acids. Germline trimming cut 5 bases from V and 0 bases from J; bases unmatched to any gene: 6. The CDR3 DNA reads TGTGCCAGCAGTGCCGGGACAGGGGCCCTGAACACTGAAGCTTTCTTT. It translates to CASSAGTGALNTEAFF.

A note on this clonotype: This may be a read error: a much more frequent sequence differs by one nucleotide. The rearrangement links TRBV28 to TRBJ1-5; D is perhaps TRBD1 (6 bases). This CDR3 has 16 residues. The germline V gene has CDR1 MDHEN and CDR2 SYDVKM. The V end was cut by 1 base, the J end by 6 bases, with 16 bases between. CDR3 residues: CASSLSGGTRGQPQHF. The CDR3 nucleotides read TGTGCCAGCAGTTTATCCGGGGGAACCAGGGGTCAGCCCCAGCATTTT.

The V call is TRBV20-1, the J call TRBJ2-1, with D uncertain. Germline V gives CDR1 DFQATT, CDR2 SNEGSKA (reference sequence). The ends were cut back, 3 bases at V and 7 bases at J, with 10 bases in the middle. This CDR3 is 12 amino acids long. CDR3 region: CSASQVINEQFF. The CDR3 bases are TGCAGTGCTAGTCAGGTCATAAATGAGCAGTTCTTC.

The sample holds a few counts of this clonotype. Here the CDR3 DNA reads TGTGCCAGCAGCCGACTGACTAGCGCTTCCTACGAGCAGTACTTC. Its translation is CASSRLTSASYEQYF. The V gene is TRBV14, the J gene TRBJ2-7, with TRBD2 identical over 8 bases. Germline loops: CDR1 SGHDN, CDR2 FVKESK. V trimming: 4 bases; J trimming: 1 base; junction bases outside the gene matches: 6. CDR3 length equals 15 residues.

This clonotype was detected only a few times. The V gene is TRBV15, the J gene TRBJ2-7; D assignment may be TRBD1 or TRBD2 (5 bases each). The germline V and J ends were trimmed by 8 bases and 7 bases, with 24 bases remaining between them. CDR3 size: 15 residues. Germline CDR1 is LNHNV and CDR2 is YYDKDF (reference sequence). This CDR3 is CATRVGRPSYNEQYF. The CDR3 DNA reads TGTGCCACCCGGGTGGGACGGCCTTCCTACAATGAGCAGTACTTC.

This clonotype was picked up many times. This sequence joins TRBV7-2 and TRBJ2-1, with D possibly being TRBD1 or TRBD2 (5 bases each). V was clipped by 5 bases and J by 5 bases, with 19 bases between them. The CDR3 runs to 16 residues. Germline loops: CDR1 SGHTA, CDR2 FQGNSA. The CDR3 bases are TGTGCCAGCAGCCTGTACGGGGAGCGGACAAACAATGAGCAGTTCTTC. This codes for CASSLYGERTNNEQFF. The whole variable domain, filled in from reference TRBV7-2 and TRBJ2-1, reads GAGVSQSPSNKVTEKGKDVELRCDPISGHTALYWYRQSLGQGLEFLIYFQGNSAPDKSGLPSDRFSAERTGGSVSTLTIQRTQQEDSAVYLCASSLYGERTNNEQFFGPGTRLTVL.

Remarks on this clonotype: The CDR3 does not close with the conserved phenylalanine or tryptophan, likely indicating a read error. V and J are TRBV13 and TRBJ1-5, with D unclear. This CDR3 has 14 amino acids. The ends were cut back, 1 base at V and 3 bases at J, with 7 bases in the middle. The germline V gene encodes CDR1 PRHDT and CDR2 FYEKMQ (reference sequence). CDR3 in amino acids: CASSLAPYNQPQHC. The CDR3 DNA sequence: TGTGCCAGCAGCTTAGCACCTTACAATCAGCCCCAGCATTGT.

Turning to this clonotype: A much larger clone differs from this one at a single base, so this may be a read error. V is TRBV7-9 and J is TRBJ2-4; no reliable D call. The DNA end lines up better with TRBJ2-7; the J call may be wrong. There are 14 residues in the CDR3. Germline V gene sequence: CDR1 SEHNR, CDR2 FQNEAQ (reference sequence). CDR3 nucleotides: TGTGCCAGCAGCTTAGCGGCTAGTGGCTCCGAGCAGTACTTC. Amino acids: CASSLAASGSEQYF.

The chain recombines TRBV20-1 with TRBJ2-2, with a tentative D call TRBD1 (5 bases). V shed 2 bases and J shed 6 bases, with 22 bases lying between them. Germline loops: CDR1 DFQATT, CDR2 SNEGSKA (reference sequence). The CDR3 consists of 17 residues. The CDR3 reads CSARKGQGDFRAGELFF. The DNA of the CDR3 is TGCAGTGCTAGAAAAGGCCAAGGGGATTTCCGAGCCGGGGAGCTGTTTTTT.